The source of this TCR beta chain is a study of control samples from healthy donors and cancer patients (dated by TCRdb to the early 2020s). The library was built by means of the immunoSEQ multiplex PCR assay. Sourced from immuneACCESS, this table was stored by TCRdb with only in-frame sequences that have V and J called. A share of the clones is absent; for the studies checked, an unresolved V gene accounts for under half, and the remainder has no known explanation. The sample includes 98,000 or so clones, with 75% to 85% observed a single time. The ten largest clonotypes hold roughly a tenth of the sample. This clone was detected only a few times. It has no known antigen specificity. The input lacks base qualities; no much larger clone sits a single base away. The receptor was derived from a woman aged 25 to 39 in good health. Sequences were obtained from blood.

The DNA is as follows: TGTGCCAGTAGTGCCGGGACAGGGGGGGAGACCCAGTACTTC. Its product reads: CASSAGTGGETQYF. The chain is made from TRBV19 and TRBJ2-5; TRBD1 lines up with 11 middle nucleotides. The CDR3 numbers 14 residues from cysteine through phenylalanine. Only the CDR3 DNA stays, 42 bases, in frame from base 1. Trimming leaves V shorter by 5 bases and J shorter by 5 bases, with the junction holding 4 bases beyond the gene matches. The germline V gene (reference sequence) provides CDR1 LNHDA and CDR2 SQIVND.